The entry below gives a single T cell receptor beta chain sequence along with its context. This clonotype was picked up a small number of times. Its antigen is still unknown. Within one base of it there is no much larger clone, and no base qualities were kept. This record comes from a study of blood T cells in healthy people across ages (dated by TCRdb to 2014 to 2015). About the study as a whole: In model experiments, template switching captured about one uniquely barcoded TCR beta cDNA molecule for every two T cells. Using the same blood draw, the study looked at two additional independent replicas of 1 million unique cDNA reads for two donors, one aged 18 to 30 and the other aged 80 or older. The study measured age-related changes in TCR beta repertoire diversity using deep sequencing normalized with unique cDNA molecular identifiers. The donors were divided into four age groups: young (average around 16 years), middle-aged (about 40), aged (approximately 62) and long-lived (82). To avoid experimental bias, donors of different ages were distributed randomly across sequencing lanes. Points the paper makes about the study in general: As age increased, observed TCR beta diversity per million T cells dropped in a roughly linear way, and a significant reduction was already evident by age 40. Estimates of total diversity based on one million sequenced T cells were regarded as lower bounds and as underestimates. Bulk unsorted PBMC profiling prevented conclusive comparison of naive and antigen-experienced compartments. Compared with the aged group, more naive CD4+ T cells, fewer expanded clones and increased TCR diversity were shown by the long-lived group, suggesting age selection. Observed TCR beta diversity correlated strongly with the percentage of naive T cells measured by flow cytometry. Because donor CMV infection status was unknown, age-related changes in expanded clonotypes were potentially confounded.

Donors were around 37 systemically healthy Caucasian individuals from Russia aged roughly 6 to 95 years. Each donor gave around 9.5 milliliters of peripheral blood, collected into EDTA-treated Vacutainer tubes. Ficoll-Paque density-gradient centrifugation was used to isolate PBMCs, with at least 6.5 million per sample. Trizol reagent was used to extract total RNA from the PBMCs, yielding at least 6 micrograms per sample. For every donor, an aliquot of PBMCs went through flow cytometry to measure the percentages of naive CD45RAhigh/CD27high T cells. Receptor libraries were prepared by 5' RACE. Data came from an Illumina HiSeq 2500. A second PCR of about 6 to 11 cycles was performed with a sample-barcoded 5' primer and a J-beta primer mix. A template-switch 5' adaptor carrying 12 random nucleotides introduced a unique molecular identifier onto each TCR beta cDNA molecule. Each sample yielded at least 3 million CDR3-containing paired-end reads. First-strand cDNA was synthesized from all RNA with the Mint cDNA synthesis kit, primed by a TRBC-specific oligonucleotide. Following uracil-DNA glycosylase treatment, a first 18-cycle PCR with universal primers M1SS and BC2_uni_R was performed on all cDNA. The study's processing was this. Normalization of each sample was performed by random selection of 1 million high-quality reads, each carrying a distinct molecular identifier. Reads sharing molecular identifiers were discarded rather than binned into consensus sequences. MiTCR, run with a Q25 quality threshold and the strictest error-elimination algorithm, handled CDR3 identification, clonotype clustering and error correction. A nonparametric unseen species model using Euler transformation provided a lower-bound estimate of total TCR beta diversity. The public reads were quality trimmed at Q25 with fastp and then assembled into clones with MiXCR by TCRdb, keeping productive beta chains. Under each unique CDR3 protein, matching rows form one entry showing the most common genes and DNA. The V and J calls and clone size come from TCRdb's table, not from the authors' own analysis. This sample has hundreds of thousands of distinct CDR3 sequences in its table, and 44% of those were observed once. The leading ten clones occupy 15% to 25% of the sample.

From a lookup of the germline V gene, CDR1 and CDR2 are MNHEY and SVGEGT. The CDR3 runs 18 residues from the cysteine to the phenylalanine. Kept here is only the CDR3 DNA, which spans 54 bases and is read in frame from base 1. The junction shows trimming of 7 bases on V and 4 bases on J, plus 27 bases between the germline ends. The sample was blood. This TCR derives from a man aged 55-75 years in good health. The chain joins TRBV6-2 or TRBV6-3 to TRBJ2-3, with the D gene call left open. The CDR3 corresponds to CASTLIYPRTPGADTQYF. The nucleotide sequence is TGTGCCAGCACCTTAATTTATCCGAGGACCCCAGGCGCAGATACGCAGTATTTT.